The present T cell receptor beta chain was sequenced within a study of CD8 T cells in Susac syndrome (dated by TCRdb to the late 2010s). For the study in its entirety: The study used repertoire sequencing to test whether antigen drove CD8+ T cell activation and differentiation in Susac syndrome.

Peripheral blood CD8+ and CD4+ T cells from healthy donors, Susac syndrome patients and multiple sclerosis patients were profiled using high-throughput TCR beta sequencing. Healthy donors were age- and sex-matched controls. Bulk CD8+ and CD4+ T cells were purified magnetically by negative isolation, whereas CD8+ TEMRA cells were enriched by FACS. Blood was drawn into EDTA tubes, processed within 24 hours, and PBMCs were isolated by density gradient centrifugation. PBMCs intended for TCR sequencing were cryopreserved in liquid nitrogen and were subsequently thawed in a 37 degrees C water bath. The sorted or isolated CD4+, CD8+ and CD8+ TEMRA cells reached a purity of at least 90%. RNA was extracted using the RNeasy kit, and about 0.5 to 1 ug of the RNA was reverse transcribed with random hexamers. The immunoSEQ multiplex PCR assay, which covers 54 Vbeta and 13 Jbeta segments, was used to amplify TCR beta CDR3 regions. To correct PCR amplification bias, a synthetic template baseline was used for both primer optimization and computational correction. In the original analysis: Reads were annotated to V, D and J genes per IMGT and analyzed with immunoSEQ Analyzer, keeping only productive sequences. Clonality was calculated as one minus the Shannon entropy normalized by log2 of the number of productive unique sequences. For each patient and control, public and private clones were evaluated within the 100 most prevalent clones. Clones were defined as Susac-specific when absent from the healthy and MS cohorts, from approximately 1,100 published viral clones and from other ImmuneACCESS disease sequences. The raw public data were reprocessed by TCRdb itself: fastp quality trimming at Q25, MiXCR clonotype calling, in-frame beta chains only. Duplicate CDR3 protein sequences are folded into a single record with the most common DNA and genes. What appears here as the V and J calls and clone size reflects TCRdb's work, not the paper's. The sample table shows some 100,000 distinct CDR3 sequences, and 80% to 95% are seen once. The ten largest clones add up to around 0.15% of the sample.

At the junction V is shortened by 3 bases and J by 4 bases, with 6 bases in between. Its CDR3 holds 13 amino acids, cysteine through phenylalanine. The CDR3 DNA has 39 bases and is translated from base 1. CDR1 is given as LNHNV and CDR2 as YYDKDF, both from the germline V gene (reference sequence). This clonotype occurred once. Its antigen is currently not known. Nothing much larger sits one base from this clone, and base qualities are not available. One read is thin evidence. General conclusions and limits of the study: The TCR sequencing and HLA analysis was acknowledged to have included a relatively small number of individuals.

The sequence is built from TRBV15 and TRBJ1-4, with no confidently assigned D gene. Source material: CD4+ T cells from PBMCs. This TCR came from a human donor in good health. The CDR3 corresponds to CATSSAFNEKLFF. The DNA sequence is TGTGCCACCAGCAGTGCGTTTAATGAAAAACTGTTTTTT. With the rest looked up from the reference TRBV15 and TRBJ1-4 genes rather than sequenced, the full variable domain is DAMVIQNPRYQVTQFGKPVTLSCSQTLNHNVMYWYQQKSSQAPKLLFHYYDKDFNNEADTPDNFQSRRPNTSFCFLDIRSPGLGDTAMYLCATSSAFNEKLFFGSGTQLSVL.